What follows are 24 T cell receptor beta chains derived from one specimen sequenced in a study of breast tumors, draining lymph nodes, adjacent tissues. Samples came from axillary lymph nodes draining the breast cancer. TCRdb reanalysed the multiplex PCR reads using MiXCR and keeps one entry per CDR3 protein. The data show about 130,000 distinct CDR3 sequences, with around 20% seen just once and roughly 2.4% held by the top ten. Sample: axillary lymph node tissue. The receptors were gathered from a female donor with breast cancer. Some clones in this sample may be carry-over from other donors' samples.

As concerns this clonotype: A much more abundant neighbour one base away suggests this may be a read error. The chain couples TRBV12-3 or TRBV12-4 to TRBJ2-2, with 12 bases that match TRBD1. The CDR3 has 15 residues. The CDR3 coding sequence is TGTGCCAGCAGTACGGGACAGGGGGCCGTCGGGAAGCTGTTTTTT. Translation gives CASSTGQGAVGKLFF.

This clonotype was seen at least ten times. This chain connects TRBV5-1 to TRBJ2-1; 14 positions agree with TRBD2. Germline V gene sequence: CDR1 SGHRS, CDR2 YFSETQ. Germline trimming cut 4 bases from V and 4 bases from J; bases unmatched to any gene: 1. This CDR3 has 15 residues. The CDR3 DNA follows: TGCGCCAGCAGCAGGACTAGCGGGAGGTACAATGAGCAGTTCTTC. This codes for CASSRTSGRYNEQFF. Looking up the rest from reference TRBV5-1 and TRBJ2-1 gives the full variable domain: KAGVTQTPRYLIKTRGQQVTLSCSPISGHRSVSWYQQTPGQGLQFLFEYFSETQRNKGNFPGRFSGRQFSNSRSEMNVSTLELGDSALYLCASSRTSGRYNEQFFGPGTRLTVL.

Ten or more counts support this clonotype. The chain couples TRBV5-6 to TRBJ2-5; D gene uncertain. The CDR3 is 11 amino acids. CDR1 is SGHDT and CDR2 is YYEEEE in the germline V gene. The V gene lost 3 bases and the J gene lost 5 bases, with 5 bases spanning the gap. CDR3 residues: CASSWRETQYF. The CDR3 DNA reads as TGTGCCAGCAGCTGGCGGGAGACCCAGTACTTC.

This clonotype was recorded at least ten times. The chain employs TRBV4-2 and TRBJ2-2; tentative D call: TRBD2 (5 bases). The CDR3 contains 14 residues. From germline, CDR1 is LGHNA and CDR2 YNFKEQ. The ends were cut back, 1 base at V and 6 bases at J, with 9 bases in the middle. The CDR3: CASSQVIASGELFF. DNA of the CDR3: TGTGCCAGCAGCCAAGTAATAGCGTCCGGGGAGCTGTTTTTT.

This clonotype has just a few counts. This chain links TRBV27 with TRBJ2-1; D is uncertain. CDR3 length equals 14 residues. Germline assignment: CDR1 MNHEY and CDR2 SMNVEV (reference sequence). The germline V and J ends were trimmed by 8 bases and 3 bases, with 14 bases remaining between them. In DNA form, the CDR3 reads TGTGCCAGCGCCTTAGGCAGTCACTACAATGAGCAGTTCTTC. This encodes CASALGSHYNEQFF.

In this sample, this clonotype turned up many times. The chain carries TRBV3-1 and TRBJ2-3; 12 bases map to TRBD2. Germline trimming cut 1 base from V and 4 bases from J; bases unmatched to any gene: 9. Germline V CDR1 and CDR2: LGHDT, YNNKEL (reference sequence). The CDR3 extends over 18 amino acids. CDR3 nucleotides: TGTGCCAGCAGCCAAGTGGGGAGACTAGCGGGAGTTTCAGATACGCAGTATTTT. Its translation is CASSQVGRLAGVSDTQYF.

This clonotype has at least ten counts. This chain joins TRBV7-8 and TRBJ2-1; a possible D gene is TRBD1 (5 bases). CDR3 length equals 15 residues. Germline CDR1 SGHVS, CDR2 FQNEAQ. The ends were cut back, 3 bases at V and 0 bases at J, with 9 bases in the middle. The CDR3 loop is CASSFRQSSYNEQFF. CDR3 sequence (DNA): TGTGCCAGCAGCTTTCGACAGAGCTCCTACAATGAGCAGTTCTTC.

This clonotype occurred a few times. The V gene is TRBV27, the J gene TRBJ2-2; TRBD1 might be the D (6 bases). The germline V and J ends were trimmed by 3 bases and 7 bases, with 15 bases remaining between them. In germline, CDR1 is MNHEY, CDR2 SMNVEV (reference sequence). This CDR3 contains 15 residues. Here the CDR3 DNA reads TGTGCCAGCAGTTTTAGTACAGGGCTGGGCGGGGAGCTGTTTTTT. Protein sequence: CASSFSTGLGGELFF.

This clonotype was observed many times. The chain combines TRBV4-1 with TRBJ1-5; 7 bases are a match to TRBD1. The CDR3 runs 15 residues. V gave up 3 bases and J gave up 6 bases; unmatched junction bases: 8. In germline, CDR1 is MGHRA, CDR2 YSYEKL. CDR3 in DNA: TGCGCCAGCAGCCATACGCAGGGGGGAGGTCAGCCCCAGCATTTT. Translating it yields CASSHTQGGGQPQHF.

This clonotype was seen at least ten times. The chain combines TRBV11-1 with TRBJ2-3; D is perhaps TRBD1 (6 bases). The V gene lost 2 bases and the J gene lost 5 bases, with 17 bases spanning the gap. The germline V gene encodes CDR1 SGHAT and CDR2 FQDESV (reference sequence). CDR3 length: 16 residues. CDR3 DNA sequence: TGTGCCAGCAGCTTAATCGTAGGGCAGGGGATAGATACGCAGTATTTT. Its protein product is CASSLIVGQGIDTQYF.

The sample holds many counts of this clonotype. The chain couples TRBV20-1 to TRBJ1-5; 9 nucleotides line up with TRBD1. Germline V gives CDR1 DFQATT, CDR2 SNEGSKA (reference sequence). The trim removed 1 base at V and 4 bases at J, leaving 2 bases unmatched. This CDR3 contains 14 residues. The CDR3 region is CSARAGQGNQPQHF. DNA of the CDR3: TGCAGTGCTAGAGCGGGACAGGGTAATCAGCCCCAGCATTTT.

This clonotype came up once. The V call is TRBV5-1, the J call TRBJ2-1; 15 nucleotides match TRBD2. Germline trimming cut 4 bases from V and 5 bases from J; bases unmatched to any gene: 7. The germline CDR1 and CDR2 sequences are SGHRS and YFSETQ. The CDR3 spans 17 residues. The CDR3 DNA follows: TGCGCCAGCAGCCCCGGACTAGCGGGAGGGCCCGACAATGAGCAGTTCTTC. Amino acid sequence: CASSPGLAGGPDNEQFF.

As for this clonotype: This may come from a read error, since a much larger clone is one base off. The CDR3 does not end in the conserved phenylalanine or tryptophan, so this is likely a read error. This CDR3 is CAWSPRGSYEQYS. CDR3 nucleotides: TGTGCCTGGAGCCCCCGAGGCAGCTACGAGCAGTACTCC. The V and J genes are TRBV30 and TRBJ2-7, with D unresolved. Germline CDR1 is GTSNPN and CDR2 is SVGIG (reference sequence). V lost 3 bases and J lost 3, with 12 bases in between. CDR3 length: 13 amino acids.

The table lists this clonotype with many counts. The chain combines TRBV20-1 with TRBJ2-7; weak D call: TRBD2 (5 bases). Germline CDR1 reads DFQATT; CDR2 reads SNEGSKA (reference sequence). CDR3 length equals 14 residues. V lost 3 bases and J lost 0, with 12 bases in between. The CDR3 region is CSARPQRSSYEQYF. The CDR3 region has the DNA TGCAGTGCTAGGCCCCAGCGGAGCTCCTACGAGCAGTACTTC.

This clonotype occurred many times. The V and J genes are TRBV2 and TRBJ1-5; 8 bases line up with TRBD1. Losses at the gene ends were 3 bases for V and 6 bases for J; bases not matched to a gene: 1. Germline V gene data show CDR1 as SNHLY and CDR2 as FYNNEI. This CDR3 is built from 13 residues. CDR3 loop: CASSDDRGQPQHF. DNA for the CDR3: TGTGCCAGCAGTGACGACAGGGGTCAGCCCCAGCATTTT.

This clonotype has at least ten counts. V and J are TRBV5-4 and TRBJ2-7; a weak D match, TRBD2 (6 bases). V shed 4 bases and J shed 4 bases, with 21 bases lying between them. Germline CDR1 is SGHNT and CDR2 is YYREEE (reference sequence). This CDR3 comprises 16 residues. In nucleotides, the CDR3 is TGTGCCAGCAGCCGAATGTTCGGGGGAGCCTCTTACGAGCAGTACTTC. This gives the protein CASSRMFGGASYEQYF. Complete variable domain (other parts from reference TRBV5-4 and TRBJ2-7): ETGVTQSPTHLIKTRGQQVTLRCSSQSGHNTVSWYQQALGQGPQFIFQYYREEENGRGNFPPRFSGLQFPNYSSELNVNALELDDSALYLCASSRMFGGASYEQYFGPGTRLTVT.

At least ten counts were recorded for this clonotype. The rearrangement links TRBV11-2 to TRBJ1-4; D is uncertain. The CDR3 loop spans 12 amino acids. V was shortened by 3 bases and J by 8 bases, with 7 bases between the two germline ends. The V gene's germline CDR1 is SGHAT and CDR2 FQNNGV. DNA of the CDR3: TGTGCCAGCAGCTTGCTTGGGGAAAAACTGTTTTTT. Encoded protein: CASSLLGEKLFF.

This clonotype was found many times. The V call is TRBV12-3 or TRBV12-4, the J call TRBJ1-4; the D gene is possibly TRBD1 (5 bases). Trimming cost V 10 bases and J 4 bases, with 19 bases left between them. The CDR3 totals 15 residues. CDR3 loop: CATAGGPLGNEKLFF. The CDR3 DNA reads TGTGCCACTGCCGGGGGACCGCTAGGTAATGAAAAACTGTTTTTT.

The CDR3 sequence is CASRETGLKAFF. The CDR3 DNA sequence: TGCGCCAGCAGGGAGACAGGGCTTAAGGCTTTCTTT. The chain is built from TRBV10-2 and TRBJ1-1; TRBD1 matches at 7 bases. CDR3 length equals 12 residues. Germline CDR1 is WSHSY and CDR2 is SAAADI. V lost 6 bases and J lost 11; bases outside the gene matches: 9.

In its sample, this clonotype was seen many times. The J gene is TRBJ1-2, the V gene TRBV2; D uncertain. CDR1 is SNHLY and CDR2 is FYNNEI in the germline V gene. Trimming left V 1 base short and J 4 bases short, with 10 bases between. The CDR3 length is 14 residues. The CDR3 nucleotides are TGTGCCAGCAGTGAAGATAGTCAGGTCTATGGCTACACCTTC. Protein: CASSEDSQVYGYTF.

Worth noting for this clonotype: This may be a read error, as it is one base from a much larger clone. The chain carries TRBV11-2 and TRBJ2-7, with D maybe TRBD1 (6 bases). Looked up from germline, CDR1 is SGHAT and CDR2 is FQNNGV. This CDR3 contains 15 residues. In DNA form, the CDR3 reads TGTGCCAGCGGCTTAGGGGCCGGACAGAATTACGAGCAGTACTTC. Protein product: CASGLGAGQNYEQYF.

As for this clonotype: Likely a read error: the CDR3 ends without its conserved phenylalanine or tryptophan. The chain joins TRBV18 to TRBJ2-5; D is perhaps TRBD2 (6 bases). The CDR3 is 14 amino acids. The V gene lost 2 bases and the J gene lost 5 bases, with 12 bases spanning the gap. Germline V CDR1 and CDR2: KGHSH, LQKENI. CDR3 nucleotide sequence: TGTGCCAGCTCACCAAGGGATAGCGGCGAGACCCAGTACTCC. This gives the protein CASSPRDSGETQYS.

This clonotype was picked up many times. The genes are TRBV2 and TRBJ2-7; the D gene could be TRBD1 or TRBD2 (6 bases each). The V end lost 2 bases, the J end lost 3 bases, and 11 bases lay between the germline ends. The CDR3 loop spans 14 amino acids. The V gene's germline CDR1 is SNHLY and CDR2 FYNNEI. The CDR3 DNA reads as TGTGCCAGCAGTGAAAGGGGGGTGAACTACGAGCAGTACTTC. This gives the protein CASSERGVNYEQYF.

This clonotype came up many times. The chain combines TRBV15 with TRBJ1-2, with TRBD1 identical over 7 bases. Looked up from germline, CDR1 is LNHNV and CDR2 is YYDKDF (reference sequence). The CDR3 is 14 residues long. V trimming: 3 bases; J trimming: 3 bases; junction bases outside the gene matches: 4. CDR3 bases: TGTGCCACCAGCAGTGGACAGGACTACTATGGCTACACCTTC. Translated, it gives CATSSGQDYYGYTF.